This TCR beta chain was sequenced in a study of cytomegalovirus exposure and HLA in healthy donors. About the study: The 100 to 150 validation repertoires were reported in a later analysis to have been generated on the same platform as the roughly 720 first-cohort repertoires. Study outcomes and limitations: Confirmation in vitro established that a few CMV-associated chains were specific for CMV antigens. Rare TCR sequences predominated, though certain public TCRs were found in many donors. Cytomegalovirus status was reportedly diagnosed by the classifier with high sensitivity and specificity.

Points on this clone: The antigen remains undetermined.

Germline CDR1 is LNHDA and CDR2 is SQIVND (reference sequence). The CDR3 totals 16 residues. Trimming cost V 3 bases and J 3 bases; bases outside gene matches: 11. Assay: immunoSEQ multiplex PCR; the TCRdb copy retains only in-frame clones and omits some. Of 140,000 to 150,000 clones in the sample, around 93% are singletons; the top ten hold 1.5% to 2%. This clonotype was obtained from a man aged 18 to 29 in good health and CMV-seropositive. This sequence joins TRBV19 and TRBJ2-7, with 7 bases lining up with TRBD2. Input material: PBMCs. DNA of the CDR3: TGTGCCAGTAGTATGAGTTCGGGAGGTGGCTACTACGAGCAGTACTTC. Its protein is CASSMSSGGGYYEQYF.